These 15 T cell receptor beta chains came from one sample sequenced in a study of blood T cell repertoires in COVID-19. The table came from immunoSEQ multiplex PCR; TCRdb's copy has only in-frame clones and leaves some out. This table holds some 220,000 clones, more than 75% found once. The material sequenced was peripheral blood. The receptor set was obtained from a woman between 65 and 79 years old with COVID-19, enrolled during active disease.

The chain has TRBV5-1 and TRBJ2-1; 7 bases map to TRBD2. V shed 3 bases, J shed 7 bases, and the junction held 10 bases outside the gene matches. Germline CDR1 SGHRS, CDR2 YFSETQ. This CDR3 comprises 15 residues. This CDR3 is CASSSEGGPWNEQFF. The CDR3 DNA is TGCGCCAGCAGCTCTGAGGGAGGGCCCTGGAATGAGCAGTTCTTC.

The rearrangement joins TRBV28 to TRBJ1-6, with 8 bases matching TRBD1. Germline trimming cut 2 bases from V and 6 bases from J; bases unmatched to any gene: 6. Looked up from germline, CDR1 is MDHEN and CDR2 is SYDVKM. The length of the CDR3 is 16 residues. CDR3 nucleotides: TGTGCCAGCAGTTTAGGACAGGGTAGGGTTAATTCACCCCTCCACTTT. Its translation is CASSLGQGRVNSPLHF. Using reference TRBV28 and TRBJ1-6 for the parts outside the CDR3, the full variable domain is DVKVTQSSRYLVKRTGEKVFLECVQDMDHENMFWYRQDPGLGLRLIYFSYDVKMKEKGDIPEGYSVSREKKERFSLILESASTNQTSMYLCASSLGQGRVNSPLHFGNGTRLTVT.

The rearrangement links TRBV2 to TRBJ1-5, with D unresolved. Germline lookup yields CDR1 SNHLY and CDR2 FYNNEI. The CDR3 totals 11 residues. V was cut by 6 bases and J by 9 bases, with 9 bases left in between. CDR3 coding DNA: TGTGCCAGCAGCGACTTGGGGCCCCAGCATTTT. It translates to CASSDLGPQHF.

The rearrangement links TRBV7-6 to TRBJ1-2, with TRBD1 as a possible D gene (6 bases). Germline lookup yields CDR1 SGHVS and CDR2 FNYEAQ. CDR3 size: 14 residues. Trimming left V 5 bases short and J 4 bases short, with 14 bases between. This CDR3 reads CASSPQQGIYGYTF. DNA for the CDR3: TGTGCCAGCAGCCCCCAACAGGGAATCTATGGCTACACCTTC.

The V call is TRBV5-5, the J call TRBJ2-5; TRBD1 matches at 8 bases. Losses at the gene ends were 3 bases for V and 5 bases for J; bases not matched to a gene: 15. Germline-derived CDR1 and CDR2 are SGHKS and YYEKEE (reference sequence). The CDR3 spans 17 residues. The CDR3 DNA is TGTGCCAGCAGCTGGAGGCAGGGGGCGGATTTAGGGGAGACCCAGTACTTC. Amino acids: CASSWRQGADLGETQYF.

J is TRBJ1-4 and V is TRBV27; D may be TRBD1 (5 bases). The germline V gene has CDR1 MNHEY and CDR2 SMNVEV (reference sequence). V shed 2 bases and J shed 3 bases, with 25 bases lying between them. The CDR3 totals 20 residues. The CDR3 DNA sequence: TGTGCCAGCAGTTTAGGGGCCCCCGGACGGGCGCGACTGTCTAATGAAAAACTGTTTTTT. Protein sequence: CASSLGAPGRARLSNEKLFF.

This clone was detected only once. The chain employs TRBV2 and TRBJ1-5, with a weak D call TRBD1 (6 bases). This CDR3 is 14 amino acids long. V shed 5 bases and J shed 4 bases, with 12 bases lying between them. Germline loops: CDR1 SNHLY, CDR2 FYNNEI. In DNA, the CDR3 is TGTGCCAGCAGTCCTACAGGGAAAAATCAGCCCCAGCATTTT. As protein: CASSPTGKNQPQHF.

The chain combines TRBV7-2 with TRBJ1-4; a possible D gene is TRBD1 (5 bases). Trimming took off 2 bases at V and 10 bases at J, with 17 bases between the two ends. Germline V CDR1 and CDR2: SGHTA, FQGNSA. CDR3 length: 15 amino acids. CDR3 loop: CASSLMDNWRGKLFF. The DNA of the CDR3 is TGTGCCAGCAGCTTAATGGACAACTGGAGGGGAAAACTGTTTTTT. The full variable domain, with the rest looked up from reference TRBV7-2 and TRBJ1-4, is GAGVSQSPSNKVTEKGKDVELRCDPISGHTALYWYRQSLGQGLEFLIYFQGNSAPDKSGLPSDRFSAERTGGSVSTLTIQRTQQEDSAVYLCASSLMDNWRGKLFFGSGTQLSVL.

The chain is built from TRBV5-1 and TRBJ2-5, with 10 positions matching TRBD2. The V and J ends lost 0 bases and 4 bases, in that order; junction bases with no gene match: 6. The CDR3 length is 16 residues. In germline, CDR1 is SGHRS, CDR2 YFSETQ. CDR3 coding DNA: TGCGCCAGCAGCTTGGCCAGCGGGAGGGCCTCAGAGACCCAGTACTTC. This encodes CASSLASGRASETQYF.

This clone was seen only once. The genes are TRBV19 and TRBJ1-2; D perhaps matches TRBD1 (6 bases). Germline lookup yields CDR1 LNHDA and CDR2 SQIVND (reference sequence). This CDR3 is 14 amino acids long. V shed 5 bases and J shed 2 bases, with 12 bases lying between them. CDR3 coding DNA: TGTGCCAGTAGTCTTCAGGGGAAAAACTATGGCTACACCTTC. This encodes CASSLQGKNYGYTF. Drawing the rest from reference TRBV19 and TRBJ1-2, the complete variable domain is DGGITQSPKYLFRKEGQNVTLSCEQNLNHDAMYWYRQDPGQGLRLIYYSQIVNDFQKGDIAEGYSVSREKKESFPLTVTSAQKNPTAFYLCASSLQGKNYGYTFGSGTRLTVV.

The CDR3 is CASRPRAGNQPQHF. CDR3 DNA sequence: TGTGCCAGCAGACCCAGGGCCGGGAATCAGCCCCAGCATTTT. The gene calls are TRBV28 and TRBJ1-5; tentatively, D is TRBD1 (5 bases). This CDR3 is built from 14 residues. Germline loops: CDR1 MDHEN, CDR2 SYDVKM. V was trimmed by 6 bases and J by 4 bases, leaving 13 bases between them.

The gene calls are TRBV5-1 and TRBJ1-4; 7 bases match TRBD1. Germline-derived CDR1 and CDR2 are SGHRS and YFSETQ. This CDR3 region has 14 residues. V lost 4 bases and J lost 4; bases outside the gene matches: 4. CDR3 sequence reads: CASSEQGSNEKLFF. The CDR3 coding sequence is TGCGCCAGCAGCGAACAGGGGAGTAATGAAAAACTGTTTTTT.

This chain links TRBV5-1 with TRBJ2-1; 9 bases are a match to TRBD2. There are 15 residues in the CDR3. V lost 0 bases, J lost 3 bases, and 1 base stayed unmatched. Germline CDR1 is SGHRS and CDR2 is YFSETQ. This CDR3 is CASSLGGRVYNEQFF. CDR3 nucleotide sequence: TGCGCCAGCAGCTTGGGCGGGAGGGTCTACAATGAGCAGTTCTTC.

The chain is built from TRBV18 and TRBJ1-4, with D perhaps TRBD1 (5 bases). The CDR3 is made up of 15 amino acids. Trimming removed 4 bases from V and 0 bases from J, with 9 bases in between. Germline CDR1 is KGHSH and CDR2 is LQKENI. Here the CDR3 DNA reads TGTGCCAGCTCACGCGACAGTCCAACTAATGAAAAACTGTTTTTT. This sequence encodes CASSRDSPTNEKLFF.

V and J are TRBV7-2 and TRBJ1-2, with a tentative D call TRBD1 (5 bases). CDR3 length equals 18 residues. Trimming shortened V by 5 bases and J by 10 bases, and 32 bases separated the two germline ends. The germline CDR1 and CDR2 sequences are SGHTA and FQGNSA. CDR3 protein: CASSPPRGGDFNYHSYTF. CDR3 nucleotides: TGTGCCAGCAGCCCGCCGCGGGGGGGTGACTTCAATTACCACTCCTACACCTTC.